The rows below give T cell receptor beta chains drawn from one sample of a study of cytomegalovirus exposure and HLA in healthy donors. TCRdb's copy holds only in-frame clones and misses some; the assay was immunoSEQ multiplex PCR. The sample carries roughly 150,000 clones, 82% recorded once. Sequenced input: PBMCs. These receptors were collected from a male donor in good health and CMV-seronegative. Both conserved end residues are part of each CDR3. D genes are given only for firm matches. Where a row states a size, it is once, few, many or the class of an expanded clone; other rows omit it.

v_gene: TRBV5-6
j_gene: TRBJ2-7
abundance: NA
d_gene: TRBD2
len: 15
CDR3aa: CASSWGSGSMYEQYF
CDR3nt: TGTGCCAGCAGCTGGGGTAGCGGGAGTATGTACGAGCAGTACTTC

v_gene: TRBV7-9
j_gene: TRBJ2-5
abundance: NA
d_gene: TRBD1
len: 17
CDR3aa: CASSFYLRQGAQETQYF
CDR3nt: TGTGCCAGCAGCTTTTACCTAAGACAGGGGGCACAAGAGACCCAGTACTTC

v_gene: TRBV27
j_gene: TRBJ2-1
abundance: NA
d_gene: TRBD2
len: 15
CDR3aa: CASSSTGLGSHEQFF
CDR3nt: TGTGCCAGCAGTTCTACCGGACTAGGGTCGCATGAGCAGTTCTTC

v_gene: TRBV7-6
j_gene: TRBJ2-7
abundance: few
d_gene: TRBD1
len: 14
CDR3aa: CASSQGQAEHEQYF
CDR3nt: TGTGCCAGCAGCCAGGGACAGGCTGAGCACGAGCAGTACTTC

v_gene: TRBV9
j_gene: TRBJ1-3
abundance: NA
d_gene: NA
len: 13
CDR3aa: CASSVRGGDTIYF
CDR3nt: TGTGCCAGCAGCGTCAGGGGAGGGGACACCATATATTTT

v_gene: TRBV7-8
j_gene: TRBJ1-4
abundance: NA
d_gene: TRBD1
len: 15
CDR3aa: CASSRYRGTNEKLFF
CDR3nt: TGTGCCAGCAGCCGGTACAGGGGCACTAATGAAAAACTGTTTTTT

v_gene: TRBV7-2
j_gene: TRBJ2-5
abundance: NA
d_gene: NA
len: 13
CDR3aa: CASSLASSSEQYF
CDR3nt: TGTGCCAGCAGCTTAGCTAGTTCTAGTGAGCAGTACTTC

v_gene: TRBV5-4
j_gene: TRBJ1-3
abundance: NA
d_gene: NA
len: 15
CDR3aa: CASSPDGGGGNTIYF
CDR3nt: TGTGCCAGCAGCCCGGACGGGGGAGGTGGAAACACCATATATTTT

v_gene: TRBV27
j_gene: TRBJ2-5
abundance: NA
d_gene: TRBD2
len: 14
CDR3aa: CATTSGSGQETQYF
CDR3nt: TGTGCCACGACTAGCGGGAGTGGTCAAGAGACCCAGTACTTC

v_gene: TRBV14
j_gene: TRBJ1-3
abundance: NA
d_gene: NA
len: 13
CDR3aa: CASSFTGGNTIYF
CDR3nt: TGTGCCAGCAGCTTTACAGGGGGAAACACCATATATTTT

v_gene: TRBV19
j_gene: TRBJ1-1
abundance: NA
d_gene: NA
len: 15
CDR3aa: CASSIGQGIYTEAFF
CDR3nt: TGTGCCAGTAGTATTGGGCAGGGAATATACACTGAAGCTTTCTTT

v_gene: TRBV5-5
j_gene: TRBJ1-3
abundance: NA
d_gene: TRBD1
len: 15
CDR3aa: CASSDGTASGNTIYF
CDR3nt: TGTGCCAGCAGCGACGGGACAGCCTCTGGAAACACCATATATTTT

v_gene: TRBV27
j_gene: TRBJ1-5
abundance: NA
d_gene: NA
len: 17
CDR3aa: CASSLRQRGQSNQPQHF
CDR3nt: TGTGCCAGCAGTTTACGACAGAGGGGACAAAGCAATCAGCCCCAGCATTTT

v_gene: TRBV13
j_gene: TRBJ1-1
abundance: NA
d_gene: TRBD1
len: 14
CDR3aa: CASSFSGQGREAFF
CDR3nt: TGTGCCAGCAGCTTCTCAGGACAGGGGCGCGAAGCTTTCTTT

v_gene: TRBV7-2
j_gene: TRBJ2-2
abundance: NA
d_gene: TRBD1
len: 15
CDR3aa: CASSPRQGFTGELFF
CDR3nt: TGTGCCAGCAGCCCCCGACAGGGATTCACCGGGGAGCTGTTTTTT

v_gene: TRBV4-1
j_gene: TRBJ2-3
abundance: NA
d_gene: NA
len: 14
CDR3aa: CASSQLGAGDTQYF
CDR3nt: TGCGCCAGCAGCCAATTGGGGGCTGGCGATACGCAGTATTTT

v_gene: TRBV6-6
j_gene: TRBJ2-3
abundance: NA
d_gene: TRBD1
len: 14
CDR3aa: CASSDRGRADTQYF
CDR3nt: TGTGCCAGCAGCGACAGGGGGCGTGCGGATACGCAGTATTTT

v_gene: TRBV30
j_gene: TRBJ2-1
abundance: NA
d_gene: TRBD2
len: 14
CDR3aa: CAWRETGAGDEQFF
CDR3nt: TGTGCCTGGAGAGAAACTGGGGCGGGAGATGAGCAGTTCTTC